One T cell receptor beta chain is described in this entry. Its antigen remains unidentified. Second-dose intervals of approximately 4 or approximately 12 weeks were pooled. The entry originates in a study of T cell responses to AZD1222 COVID-19 vaccine. Whole-study findings and limits: As reported, nearly half of all spike-specific TCRs target variant regions that are unmutated.

Sequencing used immunoSEQ multiplex PCR; TCRdb keeps in-frame clones, though not all of them. The repertoire holds under 110,000 clones, with around 90% as singletons. Trimming took 2 bases from V and 3 from J, leaving 17 bases between them. The CDR3 has 16 amino acids. Germline V CDR1 and CDR2: MNHEY, SVGAGI. This chain links TRBV6-5 with TRBJ2-7, with D possibly matching TRBD2 (6 bases). This receptor was identified in an adult who received the AZD1222 COVID-19 vaccine. The sequenced sample was peripheral blood, obtained 28 days after the second AZD1222 dose. The CDR3 reads CASSYPTSGGDYEQYF. Here the CDR3 DNA reads TGTGCCAGCAGTTACCCCACATCCGGGGGAGACTACGAGCAGTACTTC.